The 22 T cell receptor beta chains listed next were all sequenced from one sample in a study of T cells in Graves' hyperthyroidism and ophthalmopathy. Amplification targeted TCR beta CDR3 regions from RNA transcripts. HTBI primers were the set used in a first-round RT-PCR of the TCR CDR3. TCRdb recomputed calls from the multiplex PCR reads with MiXCR, one row per CDR3 protein. Of around 520,000 distinct CDR3 sequences listed, about 15% were seen once; the top ten hold roughly 17%. The sequenced sample consisted of blood. The receptors shown here come from a woman between 18 and 29 years old with Graves' hyperthyroidism.

This clonotype was recorded many times. The V and J genes are TRBV5-1 and TRBJ1-2; 12 positions match TRBD1. Germline V gene data show CDR1 as SGHRS and CDR2 as YFSETQ. This CDR3 spans 14 amino acids. The V gene end was trimmed by 4 bases and the J gene end by 8 bases; junction bases not matched to a gene: 6. For the CDR3, the DNA is TGCGCCAGCAGCGCCGGGACAGGGGGCGTAGGCTACACCTTC. Protein sequence: CASSAGTGGVGYTF.

V usage is TRBV19 and J usage is TRBJ2-5; D not resolved. CDR1 and CDR2 (germline): LNHDA, SQIVND (reference sequence). This CDR3 spans 13 amino acids. Between the trimmed V and J ends, which lost 6 bases and 5 bases, there was a span of 13 bases. Here the CDR3 DNA reads TGTGCCAGTAGCCCCTCGGCCGAGGAGACCCAGTACTTC. Amino acids: CASSPSAEETQYF.

This clonotype was detected ten times or more. CDR3 amino acids: CAWSVEEGTEAFF. CDR3 sequence (DNA): TGTGCCTGGAGTGTAGAAGAGGGGACTGAAGCTTTCTTT. V gene TRBV30 combines with J gene TRBJ1-1; a possible D gene is TRBD1 (5 bases). Trimming pared 0 bases from V and 5 bases from J, leaving 10 bases between. The CDR3 has 13 amino acids. Germline V gene lookup returns CDR1 GTSNPN and CDR2 SVGIG (reference sequence).

V usage is TRBV29-1 and J usage is TRBJ2-7, with D perhaps matching TRBD2 (6 bases). V shed 1 base and J shed 2 bases, with 12 bases lying between them. Per the germline V gene, CDR1 is SQVTM and CDR2 is ANQGSEA. There are 14 residues in the CDR3. Written as DNA, the CDR3 is TGCAGCGTTGAAGGCGGGGCGCTTCCCTACGAGCAGTACTTC. It codes for CSVEGGALPYEQYF.

Many counts were recorded for this clonotype. The chain uses TRBV12-3 or TRBV12-4 and TRBJ2-3; 7 bases map to TRBD2. CDR3 size: 16 residues. The J segment lost 2 bases and the V segment lost 2 bases, leaving 7 bases of the junction unmatched. The CDR3 loop is CASSLREGVITDTQYF. The CDR3 DNA is TGTGCCAGCAGTTTAAGGGAGGGAGTGATCACAGATACGCAGTATTTT.

The sample holds many counts of this clonotype. J is TRBJ2-3 and V is TRBV2; D tentatively fits TRBD1 or TRBD2 (5 bases each). V lost 4 bases and J 6 bases, leaving 11 bases between the germline ends. The CDR3 covers 13 residues. CDR1 and CDR2 from the germline V gene are SNHLY and FYNNEI. CDR3 region: CASSGNWGDTQYF. The CDR3 bases are TGTGCCAGCAGTGGAAATTGGGGGGATACGCAGTATTTT.

CDR3 region: CSVEDRGLPGNTIYF. CDR3 bases: TGCAGCGTTGAAGATCGCGGGCTCCCTGGAAACACCATATATTTT. The J gene is TRBJ1-3, the V gene TRBV29-1, with D unclear. Trimming took off 0 bases at V and 2 bases at J, with 11 bases between the two ends. CDR1 and CDR2 (germline): SQVTM, ANQGSEA. CDR3 length equals 15 residues.

This clonotype occurred many times. The chain combines TRBV18 with TRBJ2-1; 12 bases are a match to TRBD1. Losses at the gene ends were 4 bases for V and 8 bases for J; bases not matched to a gene: 9. Germline values: CDR1 KGHSH, CDR2 LQKENI. This CDR3 is 16 amino acids long. The CDR3 reads CASSLPGTGGAYEQFF. Written as DNA, the CDR3 is TGTGCCAGCTCACTACCGGGGACAGGGGGCGCATATGAGCAGTTCTTC. Filled out from reference TRBV18 and TRBJ2-1, the complete variable domain reads NAGVMQNPRHLVRRRGQEARLRCSPMKGHSHVYWYRQLPEEGLKFMVYLQKENIIDESGMPKERFSAEFPKEGPSILRIQQVVRGDSAAYFCASSLPGTGGAYEQFFGPGTRLTVL.

This clonotype was observed many times. V gene TRBV20-1 combines with J gene TRBJ2-1; D ambiguous. V was trimmed by 0 bases and J by 6 bases, leaving 12 bases between them. The CDR3 covers 14 residues. The germline V gene has CDR1 DFQATT and CDR2 SNEGSKA (reference sequence). CDR3 sequence: CSARDLRRTNEQFF. DNA of the CDR3: TGCAGTGCTAGAGATCTTAGGAGAACCAATGAGCAGTTCTTC.

This clonotype was counted many times. V and J are TRBV5-1 and TRBJ2-1, with 10 bases lining up with TRBD2. This CDR3 is 20 amino acids long. V trimming: 3 bases; J trimming: 0 bases; junction bases outside the gene matches: 15. Germline V gene sequence: CDR1 SGHRS, CDR2 YFSETQ. In DNA, the CDR3 is TGCGCCAGCAGCTCGGGAGGTAGCGGGAGGCGTCTAAGCTCCTACAATGAGCAGTTCTTC. This encodes CASSSGGSGRRLSSYNEQFF. Drawing the rest from reference TRBV5-1 and TRBJ2-1, the complete variable domain is KAGVTQTPRYLIKTRGQQVTLSCSPISGHRSVSWYQQTPGQGLQFLFEYFSETQRNKGNFPGRFSGRQFSNSRSEMNVSTLELGDSALYLCASSSGGSGRRLSSYNEQFFGPGTRLTVL.

In its sample, this clonotype was seen many times. Mismatch with germline at one junction end may stem from a read error. This chain connects TRBV5-1 to TRBJ1-5, with unresolved D. This CDR3 region has 14 residues. Germline V lookup: CDR1 SGHRS, CDR2 YFSETQ. The CDR3 loop reads CASSLGESNQPQHF. The CDR3, as DNA: TGTGCCAGCAGTTTAGGTGAAAGCAATCAGCCCCAGCATTTT.

This clonotype was seen repeatedly, ten times or more. The chain carries TRBV7-9 and TRBJ2-7, with D perhaps TRBD2 (6 bases). The CDR3 contains 14 residues. Trimming removed 2 bases at V and 7 bases at J, with 15 bases between. Germline-derived CDR1 and CDR2 are SEHNR and FQNEAQ (reference sequence). DNA of the CDR3: TGTGCCAGCAGCTTACCTCCAGCGGGCGGAGAGCAGTACTTC. Encoded protein: CASSLPPAGGEQYF.

This clonotype was recorded many times. This rearrangement joins TRBV9 to TRBJ1-6; no reliable D call. Trimming left V 0 bases short and J 3 bases short, with 4 bases between. This CDR3 contains 14 residues. CDR1 and CDR2 (germline): SGDLS, YYNGEE. The CDR3 spells CASSVGFYNSPLHF. Here the CDR3 DNA reads TGTGCCAGCAGCGTAGGCTTCTATAATTCACCCCTCCACTTT.

This clonotype has a count of ten or more. The chain combines TRBV24-1 with TRBJ2-5; 8 nucleotides line up with TRBD1. The ends lost 3 bases at V and 1 base at J; junction bases unmatched: 0. CDR1 and CDR2 (germline): KGHDR, SFDVKD. There are 14 residues in the CDR3. Written as DNA, the CDR3 is TGTGCCACCAGTGATCAGGGGGCCCAAGAGACCCAGTACTTC. Translated, it gives CATSDQGAQETQYF.

This clonotype was observed at least ten times. The chain carries TRBV5-1 and TRBJ2-7; D is possibly TRBD1 (6 bases). V lost 1 base and J lost 7, with 9 bases in between. In germline, CDR1 is SGHRS, CDR2 YFSETQ. The CDR3 spans 12 residues. CDR3 in DNA: TGCGCCAGCAGCTTGACAGGGCAGGAGCAGTACTTC. It encodes CASSLTGQEQYF.

This chain connects TRBV7-9 to TRBJ2-1, with TRBD1 identical over 9 bases. The ends lost 5 bases at V and 8 bases at J; junction bases unmatched: 10. The CDR3 is 15 amino acids. The germline V gene has CDR1 SEHNR and CDR2 FQNEAQ (reference sequence). The CDR3 protein is CASSLGQGRTDEQFF. In nucleotides, the CDR3 is TGTGCCAGCAGCCTAGGACAGGGGAGAACGGATGAGCAGTTCTTC.

This clonotype was detected a few times. The chain combines TRBV30 with TRBJ2-5; D gene unclear. CDR1 and CDR2 (germline): GTSNPN, SVGIG (reference sequence). The germline V and J ends were trimmed by 5 bases and 2 bases, with 6 bases remaining between them. This CDR3 has 11 amino acids. The CDR3 nucleotides read TGTGCCTGGGAGCTACAAGAGACCCAGTACTTC. It translates to CAWELQETQYF.

In its sample, this clonotype was seen many times. The chain joins TRBV6-5 to TRBJ2-3; D call uncertain. V dropped 0 bases and J dropped 6 bases, with 7 bases sitting between them. CDR1 is MNHEY, CDR2 SVGAGI, per germline. The CDR3 spans 13 residues. CDR3 sequence: CASSYSSSDTQYF. DNA of the CDR3: TGTGCCAGCAGTTACTCCAGTTCCGATACGCAGTATTTT.

The chain uses TRBV18 and TRBJ2-2; 13 nucleotides line up with TRBD2. Germline CDR1 reads KGHSH; CDR2 reads LQKENI. The trim removed 4 bases at V and 4 bases at J, leaving 3 bases unmatched. CDR3 length equals 16 residues. CDR3 region: CASSRTSGSTTGELFF. The CDR3, as DNA: TGTGCCAGCTCACGGACTAGCGGGAGCACCACCGGGGAGCTGTTTTTT.

This chain links TRBV6-2 or TRBV6-3 with TRBJ2-1; tentatively, D is TRBD2 (6 bases). Per germline, CDR1 MNHEY and CDR2 SVGEGT. The CDR3 covers 16 residues. Trimming took off 6 bases at V and 0 bases at J, with 15 bases between the two ends. CDR3 sequence: CASSSLASLSYNEQFF. CDR3 in DNA: TGTGCCAGCAGCTCTCTAGCGTCCCTCTCCTACAATGAGCAGTTCTTC.

This clonotype was seen a few times. This chain connects TRBV6-6 to TRBJ2-5, with TRBD1 matching 9 bases. The CDR3 spans 16 residues. Germline CDR1 reads MNHNY; CDR2 reads SVGAGI (reference sequence). With 0 bases clipped from V and 5 bases from J, the junction kept 7 bases outside the gene matches. The CDR3 is CASSYSNRGLGETQYF. The CDR3, as DNA: TGTGCCAGCAGTTACTCAAACAGGGGGCTCGGGGAGACCCAGTACTTC.

Only a few counts were recorded for this clonotype. The J gene is TRBJ1-5, the V gene TRBV12-3 or TRBV12-4, with TRBD1 as a possible D gene (6 bases). The CDR3 is 15 amino acids. Between the trimmed V and J ends, which lost 7 bases and 3 bases, there was a span of 16 bases. The CDR3 DNA sequence: TGTGCCAGCACCCCGGGGGGGGCCTCCAATCAGCCCCAGCATTTT. Protein sequence: CASTPGGASNQPQHF.